Sequencing of this T cell receptor beta chain was carried out in a study of Tregs in tolerant kidney transplant recipients. Profiling relied on immunoSEQ multiplex PCR, and the TCRdb table lists in-frame clones only, not all of them. Here the sample spans over 50,000 clones, around 85% being singletons. The V and J ends lost 2 bases and 14 bases respectively, with 7 bases between them. Germline V gene lookup returns CDR1 SGHNT and CDR2 YYREEE (reference sequence). The CDR3 consists of 9 residues. The specimen was Tregs from blood, collected before the transplant. The receptor was isolated from a human donor who received a combined kidney and bone marrow transplant. The gene calls are TRBV5-4 and TRBJ1-1; D ambiguous. The CDR3: CASSFSGFF. The CDR3 DNA reads as TGTGCCAGCAGCTTCTCTGGCTTCTTT.